The next 20 T cell receptor beta chains were all read from a single sample in a study of blood T cell repertoires in COVID-19. This table comes from immunoSEQ multiplex PCR, and its TCRdb copy is limited to in-frame clones, with some not included. The table includes about 480,000 clones, around nine tenths detected once. The sequenced material came from peripheral blood. Receptor source: a woman aged 25-40 years with acute or convalescent COVID-19.

The chain links TRBV28 to TRBJ1-1, with D possibly being TRBD1 (5 bases). Germline CDR1 reads MDHEN; CDR2 reads SYDVKM. V gave up 5 bases and J gave up 3 bases, with 10 bases separating them. CDR3 size: 13 residues. The CDR3 region has the DNA TGTGCCAGCAGTCTGGACACTTACACTGAAGCTTTCTTT. This encodes CASSLDTYTEAFF. Full variable domain (missing parts from reference TRBV28 and TRBJ1-1): DVKVTQSSRYLVKRTGEKVFLECVQDMDHENMFWYRQDPGLGLRLIYFSYDVKMKEKGDIPEGYSVSREKKERFSLILESASTNQTSMYLCASSLDTYTEAFFGQGTRLTVV.

The chain has TRBV21-1 and TRBJ1-5; no check of the table's D call, TRBD1, against the DNA was made. TRBV21-1 is given as a pseudogene. The CDR3 has 21 amino acids. Here the CDR3 DNA reads TGTGCCAGCAGCAAGTTAGTATGGGGGACAGGGCTATATTTTTCGGATCAGCCCCAGCATTTT. This gives the protein CASSKLVWGTGLYFSDQPQHF.

The CDR3: CASSVGQGNYEQYF. CDR3 in DNA: TGTGCCAGTAGTGTGGGACAGGGAAACTACGAGCAGTACTTC. This rearrangement joins TRBV19 to TRBJ2-7; 9 bases line up with TRBD1. Germline V gene lookup returns CDR1 LNHDA and CDR2 SQIVND (reference sequence). J gave up 3 bases and V 5 bases, and 5 bases lay outside the gene matches. The CDR3 loop spans 14 amino acids. The variable domain in full, with the rest retrieved from reference TRBV19 and TRBJ2-7, is DGGITQSPKYLFRKEGQNVTLSCEQNLNHDAMYWYRQDPGQGLRLIYYSQIVNDFQKGDIAEGYSVSREKKESFPLTVTSAQKNPTAFYLCASSVGQGNYEQYFGPGTRLTVT.

The rearrangement links TRBV11-3 to TRBJ2-3; a possible D gene is TRBD2 (5 bases). This CDR3 is built from 14 residues. Trimming removed 5 bases from V and 6 bases from J, with 15 bases in between. From germline, CDR1 is SGHNT and CDR2 YENEEA. The CDR3 sequence is CASSKTGGGDTQYF. CDR3 in DNA: TGTGCCAGCAGCAAGACCGGAGGTGGGGATACGCAGTATTTT.

V is TRBV4-1 and J is TRBJ2-1; D may be TRBD2 (6 bases). The CDR3 is 15 amino acids. The V gene's germline CDR1 is MGHRA and CDR2 YSYEKL. The germline V and J ends were trimmed by 0 bases and 12 bases, with 18 bases remaining between them. CDR3 in amino acids: CASSQEIWGGASQFF. Written as DNA, the CDR3 is TGCGCCAGCAGCCAAGAAATATGGGGCGGGGCCTCGCAGTTCTTC.

The chain uses TRBV6-5 and TRBJ1-5; TRBD1 is a possible D gene (5 bases). V was cut by 4 bases and J by 9 bases, with 13 bases left in between. The CDR3 loop spans 13 amino acids. Germline lookup yields CDR1 MNHEY and CDR2 SVGAGI. CDR3 coding DNA: TGTGCCAGCAGTTCGACAGATGGTCGGCCCCAGCATTTT. This translates into CASSSTDGRPQHF.

The genes are TRBV3-1 (or the pseudogene TRBV3-2) and TRBJ2-3, with a possible D match to TRBD1 (5 bases). The CDR3 extends over 14 amino acids. In germline, CDR1 is LGHDT, CDR2 YNNKEL (reference sequence). Trimming cost V 0 bases and J 10 bases, with 14 bases left between them. The CDR3 DNA sequence: TGTGCCAGCAGCCAAGATCCCGACAGTCTCGCGCAGTATTTT. This translates into CASSQDPDSLAQYF.

The chain combines TRBV7-3 with TRBJ2-3; D may be TRBD2 (6 bases). V shed 5 bases and J shed 6 bases, with 18 bases lying between them. The CDR3 runs to 15 residues. Germline V lookup: CDR1 SGHTA, CDR2 FQGTGA. CDR3 sequence: CASSPAGGVSDTQYF. CDR3 in DNA: TGTGCCAGCAGCCCCGCCGGCGGGGTGAGTGATACGCAGTATTTT. Together with reference TRBV7-3 and TRBJ2-3, the CDR3 gives the full variable domain: GAGVSQTPSNKVTEKGKYVELRCDPISGHTALYWYRQSLGQGPEFLIYFQGTGAADDSGLPNDRFFAVRPEGSVSTLKIQRTERGDSAVYLCASSPAGGVSDTQYFGPGTRLTVL.

V is TRBV6-6 and J is TRBJ1-4; 9 nucleotides match TRBD1. The CDR3 consists of 14 residues. The V segment lost 6 bases and the J segment 7 bases; nucleotides outside the gene matches: 6. Germline V CDR1 and CDR2: MNHNY, SVGAGI (reference sequence). The CDR3 DNA is TGTGCCAGCAGACCGGACAGGGGCAGTGAAAAACTGTTTTTT. Its protein product is CASRPDRGSEKLFF.

J is TRBJ1-4 and V is TRBV6-5; D not resolved. From germline, CDR1 is MNHEY and CDR2 SVGAGI. This CDR3 comprises 12 residues. Trimming took 10 bases from V and 8 from J, leaving 14 bases between them. This chain's CDR3 is CAIQWADEKLFF. The DNA of the CDR3 is TGTGCCATTCAGTGGGCTGACGAAAAACTGTTTTTT.

The J gene is TRBJ2-3, the V gene TRBV7-9; D is possibly TRBD1 (6 bases). This CDR3 has 15 residues. Per the germline V gene, CDR1 is SEHNR and CDR2 is FQNEAQ (reference sequence). With 2 bases removed from V and 2 bases from J, the gap between germline ends came to 11 bases. The CDR3 sequence is CASSLLTGTTDTQYF. The CDR3 DNA is TGTGCCAGCAGCTTATTAACAGGGACCACAGATACGCAGTATTTT.

A single count supports this clone. The rearrangement links TRBV7-8 to TRBJ1-2, with 8 bases fitting TRBD1. The CDR3 covers 15 residues. The J segment lost 4 bases and the V segment lost 2 bases, leaving 6 bases of the junction unmatched. Germline lookup yields CDR1 SGHVS and CDR2 FQNEAQ. CDR3 DNA: TGTGCCAGCAGCTTAAGGACAGGGAGTTCCTATGGCTACACCTTC. This translates into CASSLRTGSSYGYTF. The full variable domain, completed using reference TRBV7-8 and TRBJ1-2, is GAGVSQSPRYKVAKRGQDVALRCDPISGHVSLFWYQQALGQGPEFLTYFQNEAQLDKSGLPSDRFFAERPEGSVSTLKIQRTQQEDSAVYLCASSLRTGSSYGYTFGSGTRLTVV.

The chain combines TRBV3-1 (or the pseudogene TRBV3-2) with TRBJ2-3; D is uncertain. The CDR3 totals 14 residues. CDR1 and CDR2 (germline): LGHDT, YNNKEL (reference sequence). Trimming took off 1 base at V and 2 bases at J, with 7 bases between the two ends. CDR3: CASSQVTDTDTQYF. In DNA form, the CDR3 reads TGTGCCAGCAGCCAAGTAACAGACACAGATACGCAGTATTTT.

This clone appeared once. The chain is built from TRBV28 and TRBJ2-1; 9 bases are a match to TRBD1. Germline V gene lookup returns CDR1 MDHEN and CDR2 SYDVKM. The CDR3 runs 17 residues. V gave up 1 base and J gave up 9 bases; unmatched junction bases: 13. CDR3 residues: CASSLSPLGQGFGEQFF. In DNA, the CDR3 is TGTGCCAGCAGTTTATCCCCTTTGGGACAGGGCTTCGGTGAGCAGTTCTTC.

The gene calls are TRBV5-1 and TRBJ1-1, with 9 bases lining up with TRBD1. This CDR3 comprises 16 residues. Trimming cost V 3 bases and J 0 bases; bases outside gene matches: 6. Germline CDR1 and CDR2: SGHRS and YFSETQ. The CDR3 reads CASSYHRQGVNTEAFF. The CDR3 coding sequence is TGCGCCAGCAGCTACCACAGACAGGGGGTGAACACTGAAGCTTTCTTT.

The rearrangement joins TRBV6-5 to TRBJ2-3; maybe TRBD2 (6 bases). Trimming stripped 6 bases from V and 2 bases from J, with 9 bases between. The CDR3 totals 13 residues. Looked up from germline, CDR1 is MNHEY and CDR2 is SVGAGI. The CDR3 spells CASRGLTTDTQYF. The CDR3 DNA reads as TGTGCCAGCAGAGGACTAACCACAGATACGCAGTATTTT.

The chain employs TRBV14 and TRBJ2-7; D is possibly TRBD2 (6 bases). The CDR3 covers 14 residues. Trimming left V 4 bases short and J 3 bases short, with 13 bases between. Per germline, CDR1 SGHDN and CDR2 FVKESK. CDR3: CASSLSGLYYEQYF. As DNA, the CDR3 is TGTGCCAGCAGCCTTTCCGGACTATACTACGAGCAGTACTTC. Variable domain in full (rest from reference TRBV14 and TRBJ2-7): EAGVTQFPSHSVIEKGQTVTLRCDPISGHDNLYWYRRVMGKEIKFLLHFVKESKQDESGMPNNRFLAERTGGTYSTLKVQPAELEDSGVYFCASSLSGLYYEQYFGPGTRLTVT.

This chain uses TRBV3-1 (or the pseudogene TRBV3-2) with TRBJ1-3; D is ambiguous. There are 15 residues in the CDR3. V was clipped by 0 bases and J by 4 bases, with 10 bases between them. Germline V gives CDR1 LGHDT, CDR2 YNNKEL (reference sequence). CDR3 in DNA: TGTGCCAGCAGCCAAGAATCGAGGTCCGGAAACACCATATATTTT. Its translation: CASSQESRSGNTIYF.

V and J are TRBV12-3 or TRBV12-4 and TRBJ1-4, with D possibly being TRBD1 (6 bases). Trimming took off 5 bases at V and 13 bases at J, with 17 bases between the two ends. This CDR3 is 13 amino acids long. CDR3 residues: CASSPLLTGSLFF. The CDR3 region has the DNA TGTGCCAGCAGTCCCCTCTTAACAGGGTCACTGTTTTTT.

The genes are TRBV19 and TRBJ1-2; 7 bases are a match to TRBD1. CDR1 LNHDA and CDR2 SQIVND come from the germline V gene (reference sequence). The length of the CDR3 is 13 residues. With V trimmed by 8 bases and J by 4 bases, 7 bases remained unmatched. This chain's CDR3 is CASRNQGVYGYTF. CDR3 in DNA: TGTGCCAGTCGAAACCAGGGGGTCTATGGCTACACCTTC.